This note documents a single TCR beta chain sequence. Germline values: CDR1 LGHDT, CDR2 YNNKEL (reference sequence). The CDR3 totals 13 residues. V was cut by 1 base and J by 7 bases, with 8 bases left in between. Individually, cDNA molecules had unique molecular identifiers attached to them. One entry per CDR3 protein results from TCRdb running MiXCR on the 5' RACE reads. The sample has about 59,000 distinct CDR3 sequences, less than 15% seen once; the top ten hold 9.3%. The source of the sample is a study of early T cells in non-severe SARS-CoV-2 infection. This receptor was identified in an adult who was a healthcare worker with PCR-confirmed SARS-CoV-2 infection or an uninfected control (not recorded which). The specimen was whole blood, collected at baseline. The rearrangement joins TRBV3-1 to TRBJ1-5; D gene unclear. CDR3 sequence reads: CASSQVPGQPQHF. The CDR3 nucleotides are TGTGCCAGCAGCCAAGTTCCGGGGCAGCCCCAGCATTTT.